Listed here is a single T cell receptor beta chain. Its antigen is undetermined. Produced via immunoSEQ multiplex PCR; TCRdb's table is partial and in-frame only. The sample carries some 95,000 clones, roughly 88% recorded once. Healthy donors had no documented immune events, such as infections, while sampled. These data come from a study of identifying expanded T cells in peripheral blood. Trimming shortened V by 0 bases and J by 4 bases, and 7 bases separated the two germline ends. The CDR3 consists of 13 residues. Germline assignment: CDR1 GTSNPN and CDR2 SVGIG (reference sequence). Study-wide results and caveats: Technical replicates showed around 1.1 changed clones; around 2 weeks about 16.4; four weeks 19. Across healthy donors, higher total template counts meant significantly greater approximately two-week count variance.

The sample was blood. The TCR was taken from a person aged 18-69 years in good health. The genes are TRBV30 and TRBJ1-5; TRBD1 might be the D (5 bases). The CDR3 protein is CAWSVAGNQPQHF. The CDR3 DNA sequence: TGTGCCTGGAGTGTAGCAGGGAATCAGCCCCAGCATTTT.